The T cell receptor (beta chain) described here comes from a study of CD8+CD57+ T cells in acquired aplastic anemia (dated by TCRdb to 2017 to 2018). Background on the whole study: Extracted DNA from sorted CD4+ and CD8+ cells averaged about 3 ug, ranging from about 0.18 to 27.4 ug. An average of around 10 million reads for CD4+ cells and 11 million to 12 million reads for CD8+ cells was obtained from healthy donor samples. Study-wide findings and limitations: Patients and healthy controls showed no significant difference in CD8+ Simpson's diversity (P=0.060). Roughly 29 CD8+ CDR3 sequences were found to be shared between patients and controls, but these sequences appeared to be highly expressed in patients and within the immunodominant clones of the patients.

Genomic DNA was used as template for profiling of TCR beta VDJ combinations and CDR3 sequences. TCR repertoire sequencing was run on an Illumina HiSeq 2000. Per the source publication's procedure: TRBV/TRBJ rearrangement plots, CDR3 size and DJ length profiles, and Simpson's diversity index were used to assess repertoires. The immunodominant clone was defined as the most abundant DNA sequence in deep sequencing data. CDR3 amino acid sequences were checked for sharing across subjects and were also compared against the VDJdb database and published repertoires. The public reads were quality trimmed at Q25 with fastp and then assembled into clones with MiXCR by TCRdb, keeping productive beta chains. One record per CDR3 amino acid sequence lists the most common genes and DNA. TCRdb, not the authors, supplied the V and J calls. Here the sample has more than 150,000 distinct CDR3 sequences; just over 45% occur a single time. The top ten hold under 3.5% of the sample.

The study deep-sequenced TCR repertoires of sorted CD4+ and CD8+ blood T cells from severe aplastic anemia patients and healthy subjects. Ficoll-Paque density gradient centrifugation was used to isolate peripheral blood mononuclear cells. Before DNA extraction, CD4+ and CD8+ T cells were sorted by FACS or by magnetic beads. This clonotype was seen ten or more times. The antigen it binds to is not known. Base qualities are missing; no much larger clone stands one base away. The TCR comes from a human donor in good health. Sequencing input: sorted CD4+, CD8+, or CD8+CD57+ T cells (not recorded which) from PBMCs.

The DNA sequence reads TGCGCCAGCAGCCTAGAGAGACGTGGGTTGGGTTTCTTT. The resulting protein is CASSLERRGLGFF. The chain couples TRBV4-1 to TRBJ1-1, with the D gene too uncertain to name. As encoded in the germline V gene, CDR1 is MGHRA while CDR2 is YSYEKL. Spanning cysteine to phenylalanine, the CDR3 consists of 13 amino acids. Of the read, only the CDR3 DNA is kept; its 39 bases are in frame from base 1. The junction shows trimming of 4 bases on V and 13 bases on J, plus 19 bases between the germline ends.